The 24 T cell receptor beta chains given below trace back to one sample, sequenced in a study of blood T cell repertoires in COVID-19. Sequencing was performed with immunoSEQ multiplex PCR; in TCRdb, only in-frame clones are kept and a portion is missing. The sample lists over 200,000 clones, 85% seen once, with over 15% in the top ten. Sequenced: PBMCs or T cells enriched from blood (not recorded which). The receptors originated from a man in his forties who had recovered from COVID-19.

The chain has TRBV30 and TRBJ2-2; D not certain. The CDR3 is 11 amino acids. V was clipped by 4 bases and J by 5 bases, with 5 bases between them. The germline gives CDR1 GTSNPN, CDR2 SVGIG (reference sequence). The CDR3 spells CAWIVTGELFF. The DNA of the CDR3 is TGTGCCTGGATAGTAACCGGGGAGCTGTTTTTT.

The DNA of the CDR3 is TGTGCCAGCAGTTTATCCCCCCTAGCGGGAGAGACCCAGTACTTC. Amino acid sequence: CASSLSPLAGETQYF. V and J are TRBV27 and TRBJ2-5, with TRBD2 identical over 8 bases. CDR3 length: 15 amino acids. The germline CDR1 and CDR2 sequences are MNHEY and SMNVEV (reference sequence). With V trimmed by 0 bases and J by 4 bases, 4 bases remained unmatched.

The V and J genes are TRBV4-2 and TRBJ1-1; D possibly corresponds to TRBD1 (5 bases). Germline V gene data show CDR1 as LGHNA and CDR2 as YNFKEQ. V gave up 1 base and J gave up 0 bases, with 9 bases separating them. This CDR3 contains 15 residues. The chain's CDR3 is CASSQVGAMNTEAFF. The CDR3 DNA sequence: TGTGCCAGCAGCCAAGTAGGGGCCATGAACACTGAAGCTTTCTTT.

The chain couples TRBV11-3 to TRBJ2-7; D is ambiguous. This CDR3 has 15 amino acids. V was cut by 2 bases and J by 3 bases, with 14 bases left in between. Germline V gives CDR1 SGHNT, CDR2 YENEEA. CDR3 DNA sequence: TGTGCCAGCAGCTTATCCAGAGGCCCACACTACGAGCAGTACTTC. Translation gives CASSLSRGPHYEQYF.

The CDR3 DNA follows: TGTGCCAGCAGTCCATCAGGGGTAGAGACCCAGTACTTC. Protein product: CASSPSGVETQYF. V is TRBV28 and J is TRBJ2-5, with a weak D call TRBD1 (6 bases). Germline loops: CDR1 MDHEN, CDR2 SYDVKM. This CDR3 is 13 amino acids long. Trimming took off 5 bases at V and 4 bases at J, with 11 bases between the two ends.

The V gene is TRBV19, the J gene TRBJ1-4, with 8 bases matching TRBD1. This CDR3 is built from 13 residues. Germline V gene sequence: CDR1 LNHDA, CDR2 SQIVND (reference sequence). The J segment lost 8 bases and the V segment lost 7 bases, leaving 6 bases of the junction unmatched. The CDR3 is CASNGQGGEKLFF. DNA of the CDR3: TGTGCCAGTAACGGACAGGGTGGAGAAAAACTGTTTTTT.

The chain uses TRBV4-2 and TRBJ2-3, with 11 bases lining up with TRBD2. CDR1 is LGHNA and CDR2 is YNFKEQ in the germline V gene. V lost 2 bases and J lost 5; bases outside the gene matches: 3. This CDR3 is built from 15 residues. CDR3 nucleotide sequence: TGTGCCAGCAGCCAATTAGCGGGAGGGGGAGATACGCAGTATTTT. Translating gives CASSQLAGGGDTQYF.

Here the CDR3 reads CASSSDRGRSGNTIYF. CDR3 DNA sequence: TGTGCCAGCAGCTCGGACAGGGGCCGCTCTGGAAACACCATATATTTT. The chain carries TRBV7-6 and TRBJ1-3, with 9 bases matching TRBD1. The CDR3 is 16 amino acids. The germline CDR1 and CDR2 sequences are SGHVS and FNYEAQ. With V trimmed by 4 bases and J by 0 bases, 4 bases remained unmatched.

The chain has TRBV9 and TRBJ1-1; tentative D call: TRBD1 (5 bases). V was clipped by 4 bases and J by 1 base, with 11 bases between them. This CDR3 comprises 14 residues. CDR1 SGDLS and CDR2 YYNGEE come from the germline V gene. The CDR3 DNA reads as TGTGCCAGCAGCACCATGACAGCGAACACTGAAGCTTTCTTT. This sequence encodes CASSTMTANTEAFF.

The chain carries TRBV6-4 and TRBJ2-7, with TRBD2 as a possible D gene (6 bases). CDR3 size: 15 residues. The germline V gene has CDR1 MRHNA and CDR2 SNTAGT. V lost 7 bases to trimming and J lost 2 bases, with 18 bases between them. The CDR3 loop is CASKYPGLKAYEQYF. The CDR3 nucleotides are TGTGCCAGCAAATACCCGGGACTTAAGGCCTACGAGCAGTACTTC.

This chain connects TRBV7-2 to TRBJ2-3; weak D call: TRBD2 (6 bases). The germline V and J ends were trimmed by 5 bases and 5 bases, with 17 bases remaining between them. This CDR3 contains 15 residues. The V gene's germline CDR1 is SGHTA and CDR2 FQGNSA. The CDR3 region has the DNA TGTGCCAGCAGCGGAGGACTAACCAATAGAGATACGCAGTATTTT. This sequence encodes CASSGGLTNRDTQYF.

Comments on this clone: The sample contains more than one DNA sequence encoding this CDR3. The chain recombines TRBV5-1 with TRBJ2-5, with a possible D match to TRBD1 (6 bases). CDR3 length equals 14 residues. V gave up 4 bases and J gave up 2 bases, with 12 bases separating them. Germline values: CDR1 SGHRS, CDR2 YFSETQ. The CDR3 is CASSAGQPQETQYF. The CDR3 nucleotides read TGCGCCAGCAGCGCTGGACAGCCACAAGAGACCCAGTACTTC.

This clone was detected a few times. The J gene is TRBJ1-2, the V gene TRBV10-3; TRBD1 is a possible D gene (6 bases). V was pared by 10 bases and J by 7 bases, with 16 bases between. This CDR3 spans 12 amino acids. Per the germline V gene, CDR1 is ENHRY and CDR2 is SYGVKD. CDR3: CASHREGGGYTF. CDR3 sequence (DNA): TGTGCCAGTCACAGGGAGGGTGGTGGCTACACCTTC.

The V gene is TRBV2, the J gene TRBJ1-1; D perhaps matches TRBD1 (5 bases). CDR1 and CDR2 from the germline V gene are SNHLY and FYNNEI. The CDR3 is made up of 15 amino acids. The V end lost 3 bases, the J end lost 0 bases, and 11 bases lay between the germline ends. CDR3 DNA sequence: TGTGCCAGCAGTGATATGCAGGGCCTGAACACTGAAGCTTTCTTT. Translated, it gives CASSDMQGLNTEAFF.

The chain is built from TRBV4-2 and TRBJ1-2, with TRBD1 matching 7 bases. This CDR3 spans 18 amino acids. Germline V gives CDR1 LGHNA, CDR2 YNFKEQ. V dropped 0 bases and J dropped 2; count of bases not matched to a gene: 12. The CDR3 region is CASSQEARNRDRNYGYTF. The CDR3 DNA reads TGTGCCAGCAGCCAAGAGGCAAGAAACCGGGACAGAAACTATGGCTACACCTTC.

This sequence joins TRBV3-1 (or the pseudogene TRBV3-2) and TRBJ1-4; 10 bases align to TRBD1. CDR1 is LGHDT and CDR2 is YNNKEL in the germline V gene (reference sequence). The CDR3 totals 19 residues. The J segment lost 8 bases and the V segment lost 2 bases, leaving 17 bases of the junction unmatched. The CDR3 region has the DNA TGTGCCAGCAGCCAAATCAAGACAGGGGGCTTGTATGAAGCGGAAAAACTGTTTTTT. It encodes CASSQIKTGGLYEAEKLFF.

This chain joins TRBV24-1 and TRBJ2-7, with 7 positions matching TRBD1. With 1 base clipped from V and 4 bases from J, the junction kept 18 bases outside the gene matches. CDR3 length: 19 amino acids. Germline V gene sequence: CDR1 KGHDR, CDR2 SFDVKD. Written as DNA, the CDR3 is TGTGCCACCAGTGATTTCCTTCTTCCGGGACAGCGAATGACATACGAGCAGTACTTC. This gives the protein CATSDFLLPGQRMTYEQYF.

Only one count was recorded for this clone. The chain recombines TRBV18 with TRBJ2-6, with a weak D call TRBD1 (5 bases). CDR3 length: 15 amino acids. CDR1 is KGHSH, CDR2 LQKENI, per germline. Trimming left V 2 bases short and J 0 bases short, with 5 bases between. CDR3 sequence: CASSPGASGANVLTF. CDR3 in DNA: TGTGCCAGCTCACCAGGGGCCTCTGGGGCCAACGTCCTGACTTTC.

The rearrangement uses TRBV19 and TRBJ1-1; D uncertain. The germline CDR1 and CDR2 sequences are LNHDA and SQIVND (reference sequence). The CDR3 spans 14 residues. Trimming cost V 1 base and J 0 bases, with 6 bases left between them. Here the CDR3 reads CASSIGVMNTEAFF. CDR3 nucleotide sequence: TGTGCCAGTAGTATAGGTGTAATGAACACTGAAGCTTTCTTT.

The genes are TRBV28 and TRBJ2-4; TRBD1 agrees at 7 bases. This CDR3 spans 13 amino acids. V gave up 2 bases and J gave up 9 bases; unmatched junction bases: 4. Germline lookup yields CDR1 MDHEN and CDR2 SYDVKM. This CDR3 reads CASSLLRQGIQYF. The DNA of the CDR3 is TGTGCCAGCAGTTTACTTAGACAGGGCATTCAGTACTTC.

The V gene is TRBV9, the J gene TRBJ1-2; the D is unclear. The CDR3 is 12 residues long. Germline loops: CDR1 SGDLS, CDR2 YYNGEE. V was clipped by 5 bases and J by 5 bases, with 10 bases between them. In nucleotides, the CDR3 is TGTGCCAGCAGGACTTTGGAGTATGGCTACACCTTC. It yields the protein CASRTLEYGYTF.

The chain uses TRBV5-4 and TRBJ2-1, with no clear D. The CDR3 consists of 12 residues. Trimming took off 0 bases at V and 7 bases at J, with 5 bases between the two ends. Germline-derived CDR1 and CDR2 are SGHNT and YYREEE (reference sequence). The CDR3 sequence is CASSLDSNEQFF. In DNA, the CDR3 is TGTGCCAGCAGCTTGGACTCTAATGAGCAGTTCTTC.

CDR3 sequence: CASSLAQNRGYEQYF. Here the CDR3 DNA reads TGTGCCAGCAGCTTAGCCCAGAACAGGGGCTACGAGCAGTACTTC. The J gene is TRBJ2-7, the V gene TRBV13, with 7 nucleotides matching TRBD1. CDR1 and CDR2 from the germline V gene are PRHDT and FYEKMQ (reference sequence). The CDR3 has 15 residues. The V gene end was trimmed by 1 base and the J gene end by 3 bases; junction bases not matched to a gene: 6.

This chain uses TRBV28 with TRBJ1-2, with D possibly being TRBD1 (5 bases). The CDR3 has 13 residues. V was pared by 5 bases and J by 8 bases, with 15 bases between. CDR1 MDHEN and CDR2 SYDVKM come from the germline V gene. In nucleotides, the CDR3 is TGTGCCAGCAGTGAACAGGAACCCGTAGGCTACACCTTC. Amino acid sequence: CASSEQEPVGYTF.